These T cell receptor beta chains were read from a single sample in a study of molecular identifiers for immune sequencing clone quantification. TCRdb passed the PCR reads through MiXCR, listing each CDR3 protein once. The sample holds approximately 500,000 distinct CDR3 sequences, about a fifth seen once. The source material was naive CD8+ T cells from blood, with Jurkat cell RNA spiked in. The receptors here all came from a human donor in good health. Some libraries in this study had Jurkat cell RNA spiked in. The CDR3 runs from the conserved cysteine through the conserved F or W. The D gene is left open where the match is weak. Only part of the rows carry a size: once, few, many, or a class if the clone is expanded.

>TRBJ2-6|TRBV20-1|-|-
CSARGAGSGANVLTF
TGCAGTGCTAGAGGGGCCGGCTCTGGGGCCAACGTCCTGACTTTC
>TRBJ2-7|TRBV12-3/TRBV12-4|few|-
CASSEVISYEQYF
TGTGCCAGCAGCGAGGTAATATCCTACGAGCAGTACTTC
>TRBJ2-7|TRBV11-2|-|TRBD2
CASSLSSGGGSYEQYF
TGTGCCAGCAGCTTGTCCTCCGGGGGGGGATCGTACGAGCAGTACTTC
>TRBJ1-1|TRBV4-3|-|TRBD1
CASSQEAGGWIGTEAFF
TGCGCCAGCAGCCAAGAGGCAGGGGGCTGGATTGGCACTGAAGCTTTCTTT
>TRBJ2-3|TRBV2|few|-
CASSGTLTDTQYF
TGTGCCAGCAGCGGGACTCTCACAGATACGCAGTATTTT
>TRBJ2-1|TRBV19|few|-
CASSLLLGKEQFF
TGTGCCAGTAGTCTCCTCCTGGGTAAGGAGCAGTTCTTC
>TRBJ2-3|TRBV7-9|many|-
CASSSATWNTQYF
TGTGCCAGCAGCTCCGCTACCTGGAATACGCAGTATTTT
>TRBJ1-2|TRBV5-1|many|-
CASRPADNYGYTF
TGCGCCAGCAGGCCGGCAGATAACTATGGCTACACCTTC
>TRBJ2-3|TRBV7-9|-|-
CASSLMFLLEDPQYF
TGTGCCAGCAGCTTAATGTTCCTCTTAGAGGATCCGCAGTATTTT
>TRBJ2-1|TRBV7-9|-|TRBD2
CASSHSGLAGGNEQFF
TGTGCCAGCAGCCATTCCGGACTAGCGGGAGGAAATGAGCAGTTCTTC